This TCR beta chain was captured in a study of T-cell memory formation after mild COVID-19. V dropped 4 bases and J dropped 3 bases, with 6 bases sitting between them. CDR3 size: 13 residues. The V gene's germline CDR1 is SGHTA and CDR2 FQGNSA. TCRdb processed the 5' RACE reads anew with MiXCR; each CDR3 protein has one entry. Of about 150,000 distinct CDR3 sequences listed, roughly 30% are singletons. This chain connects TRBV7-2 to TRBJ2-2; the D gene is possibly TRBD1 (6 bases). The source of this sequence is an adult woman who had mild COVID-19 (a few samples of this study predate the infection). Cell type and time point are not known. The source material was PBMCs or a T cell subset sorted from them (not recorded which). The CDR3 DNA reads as TGTGCCAGCAGCTACAGGGACACCGGGGAGCTGTTTTTT. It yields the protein CASSYRDTGELFF.